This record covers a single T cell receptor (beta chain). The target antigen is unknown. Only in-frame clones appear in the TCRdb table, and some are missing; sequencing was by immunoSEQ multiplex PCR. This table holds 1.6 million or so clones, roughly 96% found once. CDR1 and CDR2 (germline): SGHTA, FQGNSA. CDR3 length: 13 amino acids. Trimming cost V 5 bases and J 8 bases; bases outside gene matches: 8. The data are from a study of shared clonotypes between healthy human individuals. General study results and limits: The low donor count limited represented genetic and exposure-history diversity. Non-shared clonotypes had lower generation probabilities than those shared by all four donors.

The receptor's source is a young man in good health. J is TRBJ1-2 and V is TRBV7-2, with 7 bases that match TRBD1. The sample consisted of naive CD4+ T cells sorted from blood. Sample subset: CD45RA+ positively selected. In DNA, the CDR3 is TGTGCCAGCAGCCGCGACAGGGCCGGGGGCTACACCTTC. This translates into CASSRDRAGGYTF.